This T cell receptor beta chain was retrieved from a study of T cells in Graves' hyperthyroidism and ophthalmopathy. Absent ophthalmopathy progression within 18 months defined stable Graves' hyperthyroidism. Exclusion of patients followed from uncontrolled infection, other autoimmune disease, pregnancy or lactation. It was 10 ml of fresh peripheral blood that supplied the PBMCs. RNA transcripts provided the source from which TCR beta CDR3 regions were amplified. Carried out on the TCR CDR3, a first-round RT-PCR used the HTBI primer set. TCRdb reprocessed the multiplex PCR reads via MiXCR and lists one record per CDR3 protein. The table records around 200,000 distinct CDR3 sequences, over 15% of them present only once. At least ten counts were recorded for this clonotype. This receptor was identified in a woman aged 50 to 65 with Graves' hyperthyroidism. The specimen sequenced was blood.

This CDR3 reads CASSLRQGAGTEAFF. The DNA for the CDR3 is TGTGCCAGCAGTTTACGGCAGGGGGCGGGCACTGAAGCTTTCTTT. The rearrangement uses TRBV12-3 or TRBV12-4 and TRBJ1-1, with TRBD1 matching 8 bases. The CDR3 is made up of 15 amino acids. The V gene end was trimmed by 2 bases and the J gene end by 4 bases; junction bases not matched to a gene: 6.